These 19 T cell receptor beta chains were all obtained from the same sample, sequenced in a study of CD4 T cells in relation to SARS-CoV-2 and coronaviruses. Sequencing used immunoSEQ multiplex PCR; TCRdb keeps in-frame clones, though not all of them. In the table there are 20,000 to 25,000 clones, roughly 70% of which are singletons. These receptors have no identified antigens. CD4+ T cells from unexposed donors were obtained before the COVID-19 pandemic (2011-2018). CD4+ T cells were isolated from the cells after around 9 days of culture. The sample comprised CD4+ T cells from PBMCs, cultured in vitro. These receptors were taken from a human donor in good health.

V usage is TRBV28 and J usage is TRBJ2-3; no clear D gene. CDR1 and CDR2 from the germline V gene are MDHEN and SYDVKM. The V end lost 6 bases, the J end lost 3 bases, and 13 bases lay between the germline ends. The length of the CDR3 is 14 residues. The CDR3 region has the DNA TGTGCCAGCAGCGAGAGGTCCGGTACAGATACGCAGTATTTT. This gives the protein CASSERSGTDTQYF.

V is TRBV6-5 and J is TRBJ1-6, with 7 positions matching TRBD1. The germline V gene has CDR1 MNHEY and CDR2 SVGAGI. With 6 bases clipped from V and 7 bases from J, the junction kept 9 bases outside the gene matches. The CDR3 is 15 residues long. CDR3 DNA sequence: TGTGCCAGCAGGCCCAGGGGGGGTATGAATTCACCCCTCCACTTT. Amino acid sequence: CASRPRGGMNSPLHF.

In nucleotides, the CDR3 is TGTGCCAGCAGTTACTCGAGGCCCCAGCCCCAGCATTTT. Translation: CASSYSRPQPQHF. This chain connects TRBV6-2 or TRBV6-3 to TRBJ1-5; the D is unclear. CDR3 length: 13 residues. CDR1 MNHEY and CDR2 SVGEGT come from the germline V gene. Trimming left V 0 bases short and J 7 bases short, with 7 bases between.

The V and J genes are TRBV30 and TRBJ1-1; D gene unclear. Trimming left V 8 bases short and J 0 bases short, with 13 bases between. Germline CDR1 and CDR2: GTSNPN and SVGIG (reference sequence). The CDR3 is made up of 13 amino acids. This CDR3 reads CAAGRSMNTEAFF. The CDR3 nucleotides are TGTGCCGCCGGACGTAGCATGAACACTGAAGCTTTCTTT.

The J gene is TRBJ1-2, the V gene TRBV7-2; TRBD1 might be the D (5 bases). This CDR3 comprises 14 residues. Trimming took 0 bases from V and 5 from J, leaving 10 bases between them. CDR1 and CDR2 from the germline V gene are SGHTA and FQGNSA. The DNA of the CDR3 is TGTGCCAGCAGCTTAGCCCAGGGAGAGTATGGCTACACCTTC. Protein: CASSLAQGEYGYTF.

CDR3 protein: CASGLAMRRYNEQFF. Written as DNA, the CDR3 is TGTGCTAGTGGTTTGGCCATGCGGCGGTACAATGAGCAGTTCTTC. The J gene is TRBJ2-1, the V gene TRBV12-5; D not resolved. The CDR3 length is 15 residues. From germline, CDR1 is LGHNT and CDR2 FRNRAP. V lost 1 base and J 4 bases, leaving 11 bases between the germline ends.

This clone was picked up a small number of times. Here the CDR3 DNA reads TGTGCCAGCGGTAGCGGGGGCCCCACAGATACGCAGTATTTT. It encodes CASGSGGPTDTQYF. V usage is TRBV6-4 and J usage is TRBJ2-3; 9 bases line up with TRBD2. The CDR3 length is 14 residues. V lost 8 bases to trimming and J lost 2 bases; unmatched junction nucleotides: 5. Germline-derived CDR1 and CDR2 are MRHNA and SNTAGT.

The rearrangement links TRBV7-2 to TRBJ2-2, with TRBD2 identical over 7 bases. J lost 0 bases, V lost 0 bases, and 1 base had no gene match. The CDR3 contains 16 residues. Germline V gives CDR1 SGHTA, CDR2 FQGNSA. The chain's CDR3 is CASSLAGGANTGELFF. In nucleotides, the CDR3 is TGTGCCAGCAGCTTAGCGGGGGGGGCGAACACCGGGGAGCTGTTTTTT.

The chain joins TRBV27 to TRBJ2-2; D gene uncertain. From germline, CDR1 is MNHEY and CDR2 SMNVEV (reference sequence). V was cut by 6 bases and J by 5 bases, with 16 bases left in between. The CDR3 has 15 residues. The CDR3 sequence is CASSPSDIWTGELFF. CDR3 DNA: TGTGCCAGCAGCCCTTCAGACATATGGACCGGGGAGCTGTTTTTT.

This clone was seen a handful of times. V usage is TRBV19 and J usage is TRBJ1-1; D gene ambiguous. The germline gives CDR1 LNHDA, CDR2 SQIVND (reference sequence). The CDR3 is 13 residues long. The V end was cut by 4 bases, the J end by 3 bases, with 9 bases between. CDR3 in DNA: TGTGCCAGTAGTAGGCCCCCCTACACTGAAGCTTTCTTT. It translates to CASSRPPYTEAFF.

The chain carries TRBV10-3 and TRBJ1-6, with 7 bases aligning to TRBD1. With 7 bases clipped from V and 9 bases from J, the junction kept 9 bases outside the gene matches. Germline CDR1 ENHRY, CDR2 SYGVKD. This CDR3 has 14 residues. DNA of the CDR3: TGTGCCATCACCGCCGGGACAGAACGTTCACCCCTCCACTTT. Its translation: CAITAGTERSPLHF.

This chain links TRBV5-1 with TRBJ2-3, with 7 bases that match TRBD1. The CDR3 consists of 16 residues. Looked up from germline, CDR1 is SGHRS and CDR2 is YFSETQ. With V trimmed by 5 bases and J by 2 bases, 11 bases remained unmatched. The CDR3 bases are TGCGCCAGCAGACCAGGACCGGGACAGACCACAGATACGCAGTATTTT. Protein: CASRPGPGQTTDTQYF.

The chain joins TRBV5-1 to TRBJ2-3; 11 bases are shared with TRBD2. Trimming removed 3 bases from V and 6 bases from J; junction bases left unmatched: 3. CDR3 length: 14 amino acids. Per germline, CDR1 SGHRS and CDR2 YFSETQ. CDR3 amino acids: CASSWRLAGDTQYF. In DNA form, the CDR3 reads TGCGCCAGCAGCTGGAGACTAGCGGGGGATACGCAGTATTTT.

Here the CDR3 reads CASSPMGRRGTLYEQYF. In nucleotides, the CDR3 is TGTGCCAGCAGCCCAATGGGACGGCGGGGGACCCTCTACGAGCAGTACTTC. V gene TRBV7-9 combines with J gene TRBJ2-7, with TRBD2 identical over 7 bases. V shed 5 bases and J 3 bases; nucleotides not matched to a gene: 16. The CDR3 is 17 residues long. Germline loops: CDR1 SEHNR, CDR2 FQNEAQ (reference sequence).

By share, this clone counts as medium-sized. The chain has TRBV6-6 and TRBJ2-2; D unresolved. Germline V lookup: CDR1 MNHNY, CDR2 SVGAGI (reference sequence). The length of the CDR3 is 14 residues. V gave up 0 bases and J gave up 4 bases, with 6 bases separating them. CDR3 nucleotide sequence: TGTGCCAGCAGTTACTCGTCCTTCACCGGGGAGCTGTTTTTT. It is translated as CASSYSSFTGELFF.

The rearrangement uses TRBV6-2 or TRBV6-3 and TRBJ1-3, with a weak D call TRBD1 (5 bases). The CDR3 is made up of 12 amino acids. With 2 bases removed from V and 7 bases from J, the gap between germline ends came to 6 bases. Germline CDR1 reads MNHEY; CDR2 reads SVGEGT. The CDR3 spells CASSYEGNTIYF. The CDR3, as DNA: TGTGCCAGCAGTTACGAGGGGAACACCATATATTTT.

The chain's CDR3 is CASMRAGGNTIYF. CDR3 in DNA: TGTGCCAGCATGAGGGCGGGGGGAAACACCATATATTTT. This rearrangement joins TRBV25-1 to TRBJ1-3; no definite D call. From germline, CDR1 is MGHDK and CDR2 SYGVNS. V gave up 7 bases and J gave up 4 bases, with 11 bases separating them. This CDR3 is 13 amino acids long.

The CDR3 sequence is CASSVAGGPYEQYF. The CDR3 nucleotides are TGTGCCAGCAGTGTAGCGGGAGGGCCCTACGAGCAGTACTTC. This chain uses TRBV28 with TRBJ2-7; 11 bases are a match to TRBD2. Germline assignment: CDR1 MDHEN and CDR2 SYDVKM. This CDR3 is 14 amino acids long. J gave up 2 bases and V 5 bases, and 2 bases lay outside the gene matches.

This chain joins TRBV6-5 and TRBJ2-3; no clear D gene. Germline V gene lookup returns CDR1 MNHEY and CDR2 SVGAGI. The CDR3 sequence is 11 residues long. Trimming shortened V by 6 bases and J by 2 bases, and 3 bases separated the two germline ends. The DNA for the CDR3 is TGTGCCAGCAGCAACACAGATACGCAGTATTTT. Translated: CASSNTDTQYF.